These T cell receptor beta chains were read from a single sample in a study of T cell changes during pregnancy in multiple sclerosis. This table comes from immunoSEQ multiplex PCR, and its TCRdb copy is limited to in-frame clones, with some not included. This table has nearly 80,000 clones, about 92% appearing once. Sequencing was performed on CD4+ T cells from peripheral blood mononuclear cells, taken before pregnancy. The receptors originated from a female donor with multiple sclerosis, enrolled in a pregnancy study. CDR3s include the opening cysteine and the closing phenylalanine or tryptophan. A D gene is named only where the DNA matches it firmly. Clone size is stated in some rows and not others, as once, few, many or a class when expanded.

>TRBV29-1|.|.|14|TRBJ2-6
CSVGVTGGANVLTF
TGCAGCGTTGGCGTTACTGGTGGGGCCAACGTCCTGACTTTC
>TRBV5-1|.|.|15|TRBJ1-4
CASSSGLQANEKLFF
TGCGCCAGCAGCTCGGGCTTACAGGCTAATGAAAAACTGTTTTTT
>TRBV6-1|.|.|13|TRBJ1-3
CASRAHSGNTIYF
TGTGCCAGCAGAGCCCACTCTGGAAACACCATATATTTT
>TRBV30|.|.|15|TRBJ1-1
CAWKVQTLMNTEAFF
TGTGCCTGGAAGGTACAGACCTTGATGAACACTGAAGCTTTCTTT
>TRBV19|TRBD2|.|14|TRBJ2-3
CASRNLADTDTQYF
TGTGCCAGTAGGAACCTAGCGGACACAGATACGCAGTATTTT
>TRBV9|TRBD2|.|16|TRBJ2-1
CASSPGLAGAYNEQFF
TGTGCCAGCAGCCCCGGACTAGCGGGGGCCTACAATGAGCAGTTCTTC
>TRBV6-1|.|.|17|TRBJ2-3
CASSERGLTLMGDTQYF
TGTGCCAGCAGTGAAAGGGGTTTAACCCTAATGGGAGATACGCAGTATTTT
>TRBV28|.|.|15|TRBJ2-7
CASSLLRGPTYEQYF
TGTGCCAGCAGTTTATTGCGGGGGCCTACCTACGAGCAGTACTTC
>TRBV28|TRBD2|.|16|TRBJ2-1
CASSLLTSGHYNEQFF
TGTGCCAGCAGTTTATTGACTAGCGGGCATTACAATGAGCAGTTCTTC
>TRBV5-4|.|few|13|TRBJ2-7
CASSFGTGDEQYF
TGTGCCAGCAGCTTTGGGACTGGAGACGAGCAGTACTTC
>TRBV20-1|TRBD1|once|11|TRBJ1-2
CSAFTGDGYTF
TGCAGTGCCTTTACAGGGGATGGCTACACCTTC
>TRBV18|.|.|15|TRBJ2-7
CASSPWGTGSYEQYF
TGTGCCAGCTCACCTTGGGGGACTGGGTCCTACGAGCAGTACTTC
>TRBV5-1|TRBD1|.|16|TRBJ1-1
CASSRTGGRTNTEAFF
TGCGCCAGCAGCCGGACAGGGGGCCGGACAAACACTGAAGCTTTCTTT
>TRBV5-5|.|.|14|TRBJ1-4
CASSLGHLSEKLFF
TGTGCCAGCAGCTTGGGACACCTCAGTGAAAAACTGTTTTTT
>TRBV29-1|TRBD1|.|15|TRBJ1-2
CSVKFPGQVIYGYTF
TGCAGCGTGAAATTCCCGGGACAGGTGATCTATGGCTACACCTTC
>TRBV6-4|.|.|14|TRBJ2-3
CATQDLGGTDTQYF
TGTGCCACCCAAGACCTAGGGGGCACAGATACGCAGTATTTT
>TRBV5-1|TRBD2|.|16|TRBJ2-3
CASSYTSGGVTDTQYF
TGCGCCAGCAGCTACACTAGCGGGGGGGTCACAGATACGCAGTATTTT
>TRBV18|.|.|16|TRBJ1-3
CASSPGDSRSGNTIYF
TGTGCCAGCTCACCCGGCGACAGCCGCTCTGGAAACACCATATATTTT
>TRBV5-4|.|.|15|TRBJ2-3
CASKGGGPLTDTQYF
TGTGCCAGCAAGGGGGGAGGGCCGTTGACAGATACGCAGTATTTT
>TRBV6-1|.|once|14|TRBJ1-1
CASSWDTQVTEAFF
TGTGCCAGCAGTTGGGACACCCAGGTCACTGAAGCTTTCTTT
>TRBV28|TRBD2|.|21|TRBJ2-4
CASSFIGGQTSGRATKNIQYF
TGTGCCAGCAGTTTTATCGGGGGGCAAACTAGCGGGAGGGCAACCAAAAACATTCAGTACTTC
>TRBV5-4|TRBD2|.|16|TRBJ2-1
CASSSVRTSGNNEQFF
TGTGCCAGCAGCTCGGTTCGGACTAGCGGGAACAATGAGCAGTTCTTC
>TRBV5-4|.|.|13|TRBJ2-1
CASSLLKGNEQFF
TGTGCCAGCAGCTTGCTTAAGGGGAATGAGCAGTTCTTC
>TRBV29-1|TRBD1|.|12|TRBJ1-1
CSGQGSGTEAFF
TGCAGCGGACAGGGGTCGGGCACTGAAGCTTTCTTT
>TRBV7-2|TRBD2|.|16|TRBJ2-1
CASSLGGAGVRNEQFF
TGTGCCAGCAGCTTAGGAGGCGCGGGAGTCAGAAATGAGCAGTTCTTC
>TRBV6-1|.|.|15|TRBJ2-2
CASSEGGARTGELFF
TGTGCCAGCAGTGAAGGTGGGGCGCGCACCGGGGAGCTGTTTTTT
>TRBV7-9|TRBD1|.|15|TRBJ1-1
CASSEQTGVNTEAFF
TGTGCCAGCAGCGAGCAGACAGGGGTGAACACTGAAGCTTTCTTT
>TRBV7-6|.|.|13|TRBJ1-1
CASMRDMNTEAFF
TGTGCCAGCATGAGGGATATGAACACTGAAGCTTTCTTT
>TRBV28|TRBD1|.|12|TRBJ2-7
CASSDRVYEQYF
TGTGCCAGCAGTGACAGGGTCTACGAGCAGTACTTC
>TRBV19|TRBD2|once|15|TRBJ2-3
CASSMSGSGTDTQYF
TGTGCCAGTAGTATGAGCGGGAGTGGCACAGATACGCAGTATTTT
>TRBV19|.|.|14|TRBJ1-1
CASSQGQMNTEAFF
TGTGCCAGTAGTCAAGGACAGATGAACACTGAAGCTTTCTTT
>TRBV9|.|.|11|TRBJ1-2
CASSGHRGNTF
TGTGCCAGCAGCGGTCACCGAGGGAACACCTTC
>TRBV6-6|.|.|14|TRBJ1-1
CASRPGEGWTEAFF
TGTGCCAGCCGACCCGGGGAGGGTTGGACTGAAGCTTTCTTT
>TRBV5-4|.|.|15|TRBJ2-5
CASSLVSQRVETQYF
TGTGCCAGCAGCTTGGTTAGTCAGCGGGTTGAGACCCAGTACTTC
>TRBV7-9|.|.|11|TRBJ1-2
CASTQGVGYTF
TGTGCCAGCACCCAAGGGGTTGGCTACACCTTC
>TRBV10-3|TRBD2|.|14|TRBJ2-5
CAIGGSGGQETQYF
TGTGCCATCGGGGGGAGCGGGGGGCAAGAGACCCAGTACTTC
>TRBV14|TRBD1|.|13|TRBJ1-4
CASSRQGGEKLFF
TGTGCCAGCAGCCGACAGGGGGGAGAAAAACTGTTTTTT
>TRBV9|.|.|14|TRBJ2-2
CASSGRGGTGELFF
TGTGCCAGCAGCGGCAGGGGTGGAACCGGGGAGCTGTTTTTT
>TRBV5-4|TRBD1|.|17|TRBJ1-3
CASSLRSDRGPGNTIYF
TGTGCCAGCAGCTTAAGATCGGACAGGGGGCCGGGAAACACCATATATTTT
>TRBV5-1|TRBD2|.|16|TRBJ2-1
CASSSGAGGLVYEQFF
TGCGCCAGCAGCAGTGGCGCGGGGGGGCTTGTGTATGAGCAGTTCTTC
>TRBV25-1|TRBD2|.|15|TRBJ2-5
CASRGLAGGLETQYF
TGTGCCAGCAGGGGACTAGCGGGGGGGCTAGAGACCCAGTACTTC
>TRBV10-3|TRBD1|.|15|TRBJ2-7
CAIRARDRGHYEQYF
TGTGCCATCAGGGCCCGGGACAGGGGCCACTACGAGCAGTACTTC
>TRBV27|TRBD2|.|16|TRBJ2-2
CASSLGLVSATGELFF
TGTGCCAGCAGTTTAGGACTAGTCTCAGCGACCGGGGAGCTGTTTTTT
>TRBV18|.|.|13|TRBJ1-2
CASSPSEDYGYTF
TGTGCCAGCTCACCCTCCGAGGACTATGGCTACACCTTC
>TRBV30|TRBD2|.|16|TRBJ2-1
CAWSGLAGAHYNEQFF
TGTGCCTGGAGTGGACTAGCGGGAGCTCATTACAATGAGCAGTTCTTC
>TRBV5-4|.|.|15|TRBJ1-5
CASSSRQESNQPQHF
TGTGCCAGCAGCTCCAGACAGGAGTCCAATCAGCCCCAGCATTTT
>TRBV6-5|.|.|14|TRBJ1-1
CASSRPDSYTEAFF
TGTGCCAGCAGTCGACCGGACAGCTACACTGAAGCTTTCTTT
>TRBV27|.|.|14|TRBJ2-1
CASSRGNLGNEQFF
TGTGCCAGCAGCCGGGGGAATCTGGGCAATGAGCAGTTCTTC